What follows are 2 T cell receptor beta chains derived from one specimen sequenced in a study of CD8+ T cells in alopecia areata listed by TCRdb under 2018. In the paper's terms, the time point label means: 20 to 30 weeks on oral tofacitinib. What this sample's treatment or condition label stands for: oral pan-JAK inhibitor, 5-10 mg twice daily. Library preparation employed the immunoSEQ multiplex PCR assay. For TCR sequencing, RNA was extracted from every sample and reverse transcribed into cDNA to serve as template. Not all clones reach the TCRdb copy of this immuneACCESS table, which keeps in-frame sequences only. Checked studies attribute under half of the gap to unresolved V genes and leave the rest unexplained. Across this sample there are 170,000 or so clones, with around 58% seen only once. The biggest ten clones account for 10% to 15% of the sample. The sample was CD8+ T cells sorted from blood, taken at week 24, from a patient treated with tofacitinib. The source of these receptors is a human donor with alopecia areata.

The chain uses TRBV29-1 and TRBJ2-5; D may be TRBD1 (6 bases). Germline V gives CDR1 SQVTM, CDR2 ANQGSEA. This CDR3 spans 17 amino acids. V was shortened by 7 bases and J by 2 bases, with 26 bases between the two germline ends. The CDR3 nucleotides read TGCAGCGCCGAGGGGAACAGGGCAAACCCGGGGCAAGAGACCCAGTACTTC. Protein product: CSAEGNRANPGQETQYF.

This clone was counted once. The chain carries TRBV4-2 and TRBJ2-5, with D perhaps TRBD1 or TRBD2 (6 bases each). The V end was cut by 5 bases, the J end by 5 bases, with 21 bases between. This CDR3 comprises 16 residues. CDR1 and CDR2 (germline): LGHNA, YNFKEQ. CDR3 in amino acids: CASSLAGWGAKETQYF. The CDR3 DNA is TGTGCCAGCAGCTTAGCCGGGTGGGGGGCCAAGGAGACCCAGTACTTC.